This T cell receptor beta chain was sequenced during a study of blood T cell repertoires in COVID-19. Study-wide background: Whether acute or convalescent, the COVID-19 samples came from the United States, Italy and Spain. PBMCs, B-cell-depleted T cells, or T cells provided the cDNA or gDNA that made up the material.

In the study's own analysis: The authors estimated nucleated cell counts from reference gene primer amplification. Assay used: immunoSEQ multiplex PCR; TCRdb lists only in-frame clones, some missing. V and J calls and clone size come straight from that table; D and trimming were deduced from the DNA. The sample holds tens of thousands of clones; 68% are singletons and the top ten take approximately 9%. The V gene's germline CDR1 is SGHVS and CDR2 FNYEAQ. The CDR3 extends over 16 amino acids. The J segment lost 5 bases and the V segment lost 5 bases, leaving 11 bases of the junction unmatched. Sequenced material: peripheral blood. The sequence came from a woman between 70 and 85 years old with acute or convalescent COVID-19. V and J are TRBV7-6 and TRBJ2-5; 10 bases map to TRBD2. CDR3 loop: CASSPLSGRAGETQYF. DNA for the CDR3: TGTGCCAGCAGCCCCCTGAGCGGGAGGGCCGGCGAGACCCAGTACTTC.